This T cell receptor beta chain originates from a study of patients and donors after allogeneic stem cell transplantation. Via MiXCR, TCRdb re-called the RT-PCR reads, giving one row per CDR3 protein. The table lists around 150,000 distinct CDR3 sequences, over 35% of them singletons. In this sample, this clonotype turned up a few times. Sequencing used blood, either unsorted or a sorted T cell fraction (not recorded which). The receptor's source is a human donor who was either an allogeneic HSCT recipient or a stem cell or donor lymphocyte infusion donor (not recorded which). It is not recorded whose cells these are; they may come from a transplant donor.

Here the CDR3 DNA reads TGTGCCAGCAAGCCGGGACTGGACTCCTACGAGCAGTACGTC. Translation: CASKPGLDSYEQYV. V gene TRBV4-2 combines with J gene TRBJ2-7; D is possibly TRBD2 (6 bases). This CDR3 spans 14 amino acids. Germline CDR1 reads LGHNA; CDR2 reads YNFKEQ. Trimming took 7 bases from V and 0 from J, leaving 13 bases between them.